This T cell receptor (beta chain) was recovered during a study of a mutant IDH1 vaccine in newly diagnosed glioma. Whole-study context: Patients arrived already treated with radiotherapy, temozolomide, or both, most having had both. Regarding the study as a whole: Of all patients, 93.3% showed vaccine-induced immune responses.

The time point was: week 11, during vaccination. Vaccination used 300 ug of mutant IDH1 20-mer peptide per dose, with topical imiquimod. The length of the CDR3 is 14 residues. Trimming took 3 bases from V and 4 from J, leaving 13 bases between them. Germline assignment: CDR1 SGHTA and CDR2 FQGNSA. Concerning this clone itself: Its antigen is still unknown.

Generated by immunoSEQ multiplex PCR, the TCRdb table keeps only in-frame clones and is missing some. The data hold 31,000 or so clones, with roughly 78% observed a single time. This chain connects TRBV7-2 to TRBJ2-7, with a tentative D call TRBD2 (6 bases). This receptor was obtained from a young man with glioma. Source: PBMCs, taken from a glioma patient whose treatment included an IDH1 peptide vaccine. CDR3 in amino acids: CASSLGIGTYEQYF. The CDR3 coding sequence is TGTGCCAGCAGCTTGGGGATAGGGACTTACGAGCAGTACTTC.